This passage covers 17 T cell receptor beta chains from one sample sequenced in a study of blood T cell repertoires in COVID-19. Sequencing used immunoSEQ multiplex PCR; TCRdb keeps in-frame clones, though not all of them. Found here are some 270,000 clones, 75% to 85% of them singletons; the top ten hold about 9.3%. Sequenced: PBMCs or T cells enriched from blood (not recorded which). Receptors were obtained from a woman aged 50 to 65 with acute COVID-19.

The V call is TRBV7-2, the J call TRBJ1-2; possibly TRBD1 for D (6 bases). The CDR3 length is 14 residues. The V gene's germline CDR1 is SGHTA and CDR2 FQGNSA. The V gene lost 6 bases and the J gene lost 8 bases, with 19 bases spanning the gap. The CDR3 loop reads CASRLTGYLTGYTF. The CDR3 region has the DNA TGTGCCAGCAGACTTACAGGGTATCTCACGGGCTACACCTTC.

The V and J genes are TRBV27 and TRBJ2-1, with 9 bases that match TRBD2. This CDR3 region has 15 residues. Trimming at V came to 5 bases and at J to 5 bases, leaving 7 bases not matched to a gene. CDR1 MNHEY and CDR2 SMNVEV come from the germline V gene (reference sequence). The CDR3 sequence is CASSLLAGPDNEQFF. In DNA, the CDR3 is TGTGCCAGCAGTCTTCTAGCGGGGCCGGACAATGAGCAGTTCTTC.

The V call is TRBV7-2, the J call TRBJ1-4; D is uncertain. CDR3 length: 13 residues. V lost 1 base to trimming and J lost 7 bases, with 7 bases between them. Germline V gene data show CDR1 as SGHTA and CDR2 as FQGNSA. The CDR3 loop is CASSLVGGEKLFF. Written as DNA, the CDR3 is TGTGCCAGCAGCTTAGTTGGCGGTGAAAAACTGTTTTTT.

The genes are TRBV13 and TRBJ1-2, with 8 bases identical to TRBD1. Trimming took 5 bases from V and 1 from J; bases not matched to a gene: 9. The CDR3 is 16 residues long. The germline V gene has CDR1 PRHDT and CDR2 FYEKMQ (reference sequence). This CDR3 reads CASSPRGQEYNYGYTF. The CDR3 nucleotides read TGTGCCAGCAGCCCCCGGGGACAGGAATATAACTATGGCTACACCTTC.

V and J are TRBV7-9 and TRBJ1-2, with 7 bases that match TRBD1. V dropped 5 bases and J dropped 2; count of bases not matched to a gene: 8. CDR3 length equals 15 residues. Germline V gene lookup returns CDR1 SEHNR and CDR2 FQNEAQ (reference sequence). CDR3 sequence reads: CASSPDDRANYGYTF. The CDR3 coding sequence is TGTGCCAGCAGCCCGGACGACAGGGCCAACTATGGCTACACCTTC.

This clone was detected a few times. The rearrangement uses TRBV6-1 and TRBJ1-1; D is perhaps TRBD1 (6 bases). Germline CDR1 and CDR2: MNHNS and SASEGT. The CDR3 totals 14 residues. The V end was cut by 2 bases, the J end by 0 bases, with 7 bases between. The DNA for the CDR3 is TGTGCCAGCAGTGAAACAGGGATGAACACTGAAGCTTTCTTT. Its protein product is CASSETGMNTEAFF.

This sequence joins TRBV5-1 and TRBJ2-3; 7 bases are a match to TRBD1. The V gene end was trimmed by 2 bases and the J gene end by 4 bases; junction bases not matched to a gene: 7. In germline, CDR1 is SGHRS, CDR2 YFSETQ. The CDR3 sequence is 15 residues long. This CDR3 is CASSLTGVRSDTQYF. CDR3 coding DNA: TGCGCCAGCAGCTTAACAGGGGTGAGGTCAGATACGCAGTATTTT.

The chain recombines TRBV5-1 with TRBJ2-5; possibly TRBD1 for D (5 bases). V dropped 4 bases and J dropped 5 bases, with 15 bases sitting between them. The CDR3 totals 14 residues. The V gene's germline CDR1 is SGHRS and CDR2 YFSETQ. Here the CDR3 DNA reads TGCGCCAGCAGCCTGCCAGGGTTCAGCGAGACCCAGTACTTC. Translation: CASSLPGFSETQYF.

CDR3 protein: CAWSSLGGIDNEQFF. CDR3 DNA: TGTGCCTGGAGTTCCCTGGGCGGGATAGACAATGAGCAGTTCTTC. The chain recombines TRBV30 with TRBJ2-1; possible D gene TRBD2, 6 bases. V shed 2 bases and J shed 5 bases, with 16 bases lying between them. This CDR3 is built from 15 residues. Looked up from germline, CDR1 is GTSNPN and CDR2 is SVGIG (reference sequence).

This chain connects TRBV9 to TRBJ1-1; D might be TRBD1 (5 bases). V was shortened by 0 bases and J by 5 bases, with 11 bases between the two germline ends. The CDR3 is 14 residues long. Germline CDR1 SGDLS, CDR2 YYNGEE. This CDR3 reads CASSVGAGRTEAFF. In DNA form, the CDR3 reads TGTGCCAGCAGCGTAGGAGCAGGGCGGACTGAAGCTTTCTTT.

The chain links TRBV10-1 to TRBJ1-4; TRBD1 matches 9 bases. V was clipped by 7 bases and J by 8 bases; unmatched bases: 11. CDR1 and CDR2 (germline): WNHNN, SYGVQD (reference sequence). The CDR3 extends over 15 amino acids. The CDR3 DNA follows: TGCGCCAGCACTCCCTTGGACAGGGGCGGGGAAAAACTGTTTTTT. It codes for CASTPLDRGGEKLFF.

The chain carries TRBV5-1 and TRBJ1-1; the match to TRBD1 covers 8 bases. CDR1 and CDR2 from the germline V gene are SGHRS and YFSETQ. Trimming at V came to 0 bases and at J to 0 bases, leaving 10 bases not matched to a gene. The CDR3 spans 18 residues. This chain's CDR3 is CASSLGDRRDYMNTEAFF. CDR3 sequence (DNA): TGCGCCAGCAGCTTGGGGGACAGGCGCGATTATATGAACACTGAAGCTTTCTTT.

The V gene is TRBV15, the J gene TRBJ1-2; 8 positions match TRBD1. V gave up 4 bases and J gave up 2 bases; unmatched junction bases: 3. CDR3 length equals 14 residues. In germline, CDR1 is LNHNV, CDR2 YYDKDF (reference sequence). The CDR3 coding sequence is TGTGCCACCAGCACACAGGGGGACAACTATGGCTACACCTTC. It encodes CATSTQGDNYGYTF.

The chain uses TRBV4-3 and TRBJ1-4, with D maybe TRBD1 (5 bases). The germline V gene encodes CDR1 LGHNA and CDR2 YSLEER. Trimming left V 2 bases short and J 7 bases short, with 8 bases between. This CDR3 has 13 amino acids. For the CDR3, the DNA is TGCGCCAGCAGCCAACTTGACAGTGAAAAACTGTTTTTT. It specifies CASSQLDSEKLFF.

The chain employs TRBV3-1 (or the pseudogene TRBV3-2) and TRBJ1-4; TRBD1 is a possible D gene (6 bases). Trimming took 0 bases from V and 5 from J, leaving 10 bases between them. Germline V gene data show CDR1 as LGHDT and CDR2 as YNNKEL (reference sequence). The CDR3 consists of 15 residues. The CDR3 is CASSQDWQGNEKLFF. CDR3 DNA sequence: TGTGCCAGCAGCCAAGACTGGCAGGGGAATGAAAAACTGTTTTTT.

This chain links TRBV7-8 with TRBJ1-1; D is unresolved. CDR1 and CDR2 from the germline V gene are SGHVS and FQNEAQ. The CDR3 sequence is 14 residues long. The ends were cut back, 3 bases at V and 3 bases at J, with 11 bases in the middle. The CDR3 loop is CASSFSRSDTEAFF. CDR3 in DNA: TGTGCCAGCAGCTTTTCGAGGAGCGACACTGAAGCTTTCTTT.

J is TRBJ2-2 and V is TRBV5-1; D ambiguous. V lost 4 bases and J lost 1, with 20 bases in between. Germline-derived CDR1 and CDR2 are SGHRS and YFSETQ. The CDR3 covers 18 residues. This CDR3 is CASSPRWWAQENTGELFF. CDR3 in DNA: TGCGCCAGCAGCCCCCGGTGGTGGGCGCAGGAGAACACCGGGGAGCTGTTTTTT.